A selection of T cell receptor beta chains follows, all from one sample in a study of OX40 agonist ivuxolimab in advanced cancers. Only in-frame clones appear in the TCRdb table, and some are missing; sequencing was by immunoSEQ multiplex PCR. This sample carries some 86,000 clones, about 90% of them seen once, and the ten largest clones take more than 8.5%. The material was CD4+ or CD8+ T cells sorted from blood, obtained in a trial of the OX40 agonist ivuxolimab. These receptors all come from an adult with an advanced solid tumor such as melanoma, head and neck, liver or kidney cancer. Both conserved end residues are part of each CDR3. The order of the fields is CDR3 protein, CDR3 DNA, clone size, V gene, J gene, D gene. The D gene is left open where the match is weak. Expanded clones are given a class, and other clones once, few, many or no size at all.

cdr3_aa: CASSIGYPAYNEQFF
cdr3_nt: TGTGCCAGCAGCATTGGGTACCCTGCCTACAATGAGCAGTTCTTC
clone_size: once
v_call: TRBV13
j_call: TRBJ2-1
d_call: NA

cdr3_aa: CAWSVGPGGGNQPQHF
cdr3_nt: TGTGCCTGGAGTGTAGGGCCCGGTGGCGGCAATCAGCCCCAGCATTTT
clone_size: NA
v_call: TRBV30
j_call: TRBJ1-5
d_call: NA

cdr3_aa: CASSGTGTSGTKNIQYF
cdr3_nt: TGTGCCAGCAGCGGAACCGGGACTAGCGGGACAAAAAACATTCAGTACTTC
clone_size: NA
v_call: TRBV9
j_call: TRBJ2-4
d_call: TRBD2

cdr3_aa: CASSPPGLLQETQYF
cdr3_nt: TGTGCCAGCAGCCCACCGGGACTCCTCCAAGAGACCCAGTACTTC
clone_size: NA
v_call: TRBV13
j_call: TRBJ2-5
d_call: NA

cdr3_aa: CASSIDWTGDYEQYF
cdr3_nt: TGTGCCAGTAGTATAGATTGGACAGGGGACTACGAGCAGTACTTC
clone_size: NA
v_call: TRBV19
j_call: TRBJ2-7
d_call: TRBD1

cdr3_aa: CASSSRQRGRQPQHF
cdr3_nt: TGTGCCAGCAGCTCCCGCCAGAGGGGGCGGCAGCCCCAGCATTTT
clone_size: NA
v_call: TRBV21-1
j_call: TRBJ1-5
d_call: NA

cdr3_aa: CASSLGNYEQYF
cdr3_nt: TGTGCCAGCAGCTTAGGCAACTACGAGCAGTACTTC
clone_size: NA
v_call: TRBV11-2
j_call: TRBJ2-7
d_call: NA

cdr3_aa: CASSVGGTQETQYF
cdr3_nt: TGTGCCAGCAGCGTAGGGGGTACACAAGAGACCCAGTACTTC
clone_size: NA
v_call: TRBV9
j_call: TRBJ2-5
d_call: NA

cdr3_aa: CASSLLAGGSGANVLTF
cdr3_nt: TGTGCCAGCAGCTTATTGGCGGGAGGATCTGGGGCCAACGTCCTGACTTTC
clone_size: NA
v_call: TRBV7-8
j_call: TRBJ2-6
d_call: TRBD2

cdr3_aa: CASSRELGTENTGELFF
cdr3_nt: TGTGCCAGCAGCCGAGAATTAGGGACGGAGAACACCGGGGAGCTGTTTTTT
clone_size: NA
v_call: TRBV5-4
j_call: TRBJ2-2
d_call: NA

cdr3_aa: CASSYLLAGEWEQYF
cdr3_nt: TGTGCCAGCAGTTACCTTCTAGCGGGAGAGTGGGAGCAGTACTTC
clone_size: NA
v_call: TRBV6-6
j_call: TRBJ2-7
d_call: TRBD2

cdr3_aa: CASSIFGLAGGNEQFF
cdr3_nt: TGTGCCAGCAGTATATTTGGACTAGCGGGAGGGAATGAGCAGTTCTTC
clone_size: NA
v_call: TRBV27
j_call: TRBJ2-1
d_call: TRBD2

cdr3_aa: CASSLQNSYNEQFF
cdr3_nt: TGTGCCAGCAGCTTACAAAACTCCTACAATGAGCAGTTCTTC
clone_size: NA
v_call: TRBV11-3
j_call: TRBJ2-1
d_call: NA

cdr3_aa: CASLVDRSHTDTQYF
cdr3_nt: TGCGCCAGCCTCGTGGACAGGAGCCACACAGATACGCAGTATTTT
clone_size: NA
v_call: TRBV4-1
j_call: TRBJ2-3
d_call: TRBD1

cdr3_aa: CAGRRQGSDTIYF
cdr3_nt: TGTGCCGGCCGGAGACAGGGATCCGACACCATATATTTT
clone_size: once
v_call: TRBV19
j_call: TRBJ1-3
d_call: TRBD1

cdr3_aa: CASSPRGTSGSNEQFF
cdr3_nt: TGTGCCAGCTCACCCCGGGGAACTAGCGGGAGTAATGAGCAGTTCTTC
clone_size: NA
v_call: TRBV18
j_call: TRBJ2-1
d_call: TRBD2

cdr3_aa: CASSYSSRGPYEQYF
cdr3_nt: TGTGCCAGCAGTTACTCGAGTAGGGGTCCCTACGAGCAGTACTTC
clone_size: NA
v_call: TRBV6-5
j_call: TRBJ2-7
d_call: NA

cdr3_aa: CASSSKDRGTYEQYF
cdr3_nt: TGTGCCAGCAGCTCGAAGGACAGGGGAACCTACGAGCAGTACTTC
clone_size: NA
v_call: TRBV7-9
j_call: TRBJ2-7
d_call: TRBD1

cdr3_aa: CASSPSGNYEQYF
cdr3_nt: TGTGCCAGCAGCCCTAGCGGTAACTACGAGCAGTACTTC
clone_size: NA
v_call: TRBV9
j_call: TRBJ2-7
d_call: TRBD2

cdr3_aa: CAWSPGTSASEQYF
cdr3_nt: TGTGCCTGGAGTCCCGGGACCTCTGCCTCCGAGCAGTACTTC
clone_size: NA
v_call: TRBV30
j_call: TRBJ2-7
d_call: NA

cdr3_aa: CASSEGDRGDDQPQHF
cdr3_nt: TGCGCCAGCAGTGAGGGGGACAGGGGTGATGATCAGCCCCAGCATTTT
clone_size: NA
v_call: TRBV10-1
j_call: TRBJ1-5
d_call: TRBD1

cdr3_aa: CASSDLAGGFNEQFF
cdr3_nt: TGTGCCAGCAGTGACTTAGCGGGAGGGTTTAATGAGCAGTTCTTC
clone_size: NA
v_call: TRBV6-4
j_call: TRBJ2-1
d_call: TRBD2

cdr3_aa: CASSKTSGNYNEQFF
cdr3_nt: TGCGCCAGCAGTAAGACTAGCGGGAACTACAATGAGCAGTTCTTC
clone_size: NA
v_call: TRBV10-1
j_call: TRBJ2-1
d_call: TRBD2

cdr3_aa: CASSYGGQDTEAFF
cdr3_nt: TGTGCCAGCAGTTACGGAGGACAGGACACTGAAGCTTTCTTT
clone_size: NA
v_call: TRBV6-5
j_call: TRBJ1-1
d_call: TRBD1

cdr3_aa: CASSSTQGGRQYNEQFF
cdr3_nt: TGTGCCAGCAGTTCCACCCAGGGCGGGAGGCAGTACAATGAGCAGTTCTTC
clone_size: NA
v_call: TRBV28
j_call: TRBJ2-1
d_call: TRBD2

cdr3_aa: CSVGSSNGYTF
cdr3_nt: TGCAGCGTTGGTTCCTCAAATGGCTACACCTTC
clone_size: once
v_call: TRBV29-1
j_call: TRBJ1-2
d_call: NA

cdr3_aa: CASSLEGASGSDEQFF
cdr3_nt: TGTGCCAGCAGCTTAGAAGGGGCTAGCGGGAGTGATGAGCAGTTCTTC
clone_size: NA
v_call: TRBV11-3
j_call: TRBJ2-1
d_call: TRBD2

cdr3_aa: CAITPGVGQPQHF
cdr3_nt: TGTGCCATCACCCCAGGCGTTGGGCAGCCCCAGCATTTT
clone_size: NA
v_call: TRBV10-3
j_call: TRBJ1-5
d_call: NA

cdr3_aa: CASSLPPPEAFF
cdr3_nt: TGTGCCAGCAGTCTTCCCCCCCCTGAAGCTTTCTTT
clone_size: NA
v_call: TRBV5-4
j_call: TRBJ1-1
d_call: NA

cdr3_aa: CAIRGVNQPQHF
cdr3_nt: TGTGCCATCCGGGGAGTTAATCAGCCCCAGCATTTT
clone_size: few
v_call: TRBV10-3
j_call: TRBJ1-5
d_call: NA

cdr3_aa: CASSFWRMDTEAFF
cdr3_nt: TGCGCCAGCAGCTTCTGGCGGATGGACACTGAAGCTTTCTTT
clone_size: few
v_call: TRBV5-1
j_call: TRBJ1-1
d_call: NA

cdr3_aa: CASSLSEYYEQYF
cdr3_nt: TGCGCCAGCAGCTTGTCTGAATACTACGAGCAGTACTTC
clone_size: NA
v_call: TRBV5-1
j_call: TRBJ2-7
d_call: NA